This is a list of T cell receptor beta chains from one sample in a study of blood T cells in healthy people across ages. TCRdb re-called the 5' RACE reads with MiXCR, one entry per CDR3 protein. Altogether under 750,000 distinct CDR3 sequences are present, 40% to 50% being singletons, with the ten largest covering just under 25%. Sequenced sample: blood. All receptors come from a man aged 80 or over in good health. Both conserved end residues are trimmed from each CDR3. Fields, in order: D gene, V gene, J gene, CDR3 protein. A D gene is named only where the DNA matches it firmly.

D gene: TRBD1
V gene: TRBV7-2
J gene: -
CDR3 protein: ASSPIGGTGIEQF

D gene: TRBD1
V gene: TRBV24-1
J gene: TRBJ1-2
CDR3 protein: ATSDDNRGGYGYT

D gene: -
V gene: TRBV6-5
J gene: TRBJ1-2
CDR3 protein: ASWRQNYGYT

D gene: -
V gene: TRBV12-3/TRBV12-4
J gene: TRBJ2-7
CDR3 protein: ASSSANRVTNEQY

D gene: -
V gene: TRBV6-5
J gene: TRBJ2-3
CDR3 protein: ASRGDRLTDTQY

D gene: -
V gene: TRBV5-1
J gene: TRBJ2-3
CDR3 protein: ASSLASSYINTDTQY

D gene: -
V gene: TRBV10-3
J gene: TRBJ2-7
CDR3 protein: ASRIYGTDEQY

D gene: -
V gene: TRBV20-1
J gene: -
CDR3 protein: SAAHRDIQY

D gene: TRBD2
V gene: TRBV3-1
J gene: TRBJ2-1
CDR3 protein: ASSPHGTSGYNERF

D gene: TRBD2
V gene: TRBV11-1
J gene: -
CDR3 protein: ASSAGTTNYEQY

D gene: -
V gene: TRBV6-5
J gene: -
CDR3 protein: ASRTGTVDYEQY

D gene: TRBD2
V gene: TRBV12-3/TRBV12-4
J gene: TRBJ2-7
CDR3 protein: ASSGLAGTYEQY

D gene: -
V gene: TRBV3-1
J gene: TRBJ2-7
CDR3 protein: ASSQGYLDYEQY

D gene: -
V gene: TRBV6-6
J gene: TRBJ1-1
CDR3 protein: ASSYGQSWSTDTEAF

D gene: -
V gene: TRBV20-1
J gene: TRBJ2-7
CDR3 protein: SATTGTLTYEQY

D gene: -
V gene: TRBV11-2
J gene: TRBJ2-7
CDR3 protein: ASSLASDYEQY

D gene: -
V gene: TRBV4-1
J gene: TRBJ1-2
CDR3 protein: ASSQGTTAHYGYT

D gene: -
V gene: TRBV2
J gene: TRBJ2-2
CDR3 protein: ASSPGGSPGELF

D gene: -
V gene: TRBV9
J gene: TRBJ2-7
CDR3 protein: ASSVGGQSVYEQY

D gene: -
V gene: TRBV4-2
J gene: TRBJ2-5
CDR3 protein: ASSQGGAEETQY

D gene: -
V gene: TRBV6-6
J gene: TRBJ1-1
CDR3 protein: ASSSEGRNTEAF

D gene: -
V gene: TRBV29-1
J gene: TRBJ1-1
CDR3 protein: SWVGVGEAF

D gene: -
V gene: TRBV29-1
J gene: TRBJ1-1
CDR3 protein: SVERGGRTF

D gene: -
V gene: TRBV7-9
J gene: TRBJ1-4
CDR3 protein: DSSLGGMAEKLF

D gene: TRBD2
V gene: TRBV7-9
J gene: TRBJ2-3
CDR3 protein: ASSPGLADTDTQY

D gene: -
V gene: TRBV6-6
J gene: TRBJ1-4
CDR3 protein: ASSYWGRTNEKLF

D gene: -
V gene: TRBV28
J gene: TRBJ2-5
CDR3 protein: ASSPSGSGKETQY

D gene: -
V gene: TRBV19
J gene: -
CDR3 protein: ASSMSAMEKETQY

D gene: -
V gene: TRBV7-2
J gene: TRBJ2-7
CDR3 protein: ASSTRTASEPYEQY

D gene: -
V gene: TRBV7-2
J gene: TRBJ2-5
CDR3 protein: ASSRGVGTQY

D gene: TRBD2
V gene: TRBV12-3/TRBV12-4
J gene: TRBJ2-6
CDR3 protein: TSSTRFGLATGANVLT

D gene: -
V gene: TRBV20-1
J gene: TRBJ2-3
CDR3 protein: SARDVGGPFPDTQY

D gene: -
V gene: TRBV20-1
J gene: TRBJ2-5
CDR3 protein: SASHYQNEQY

D gene: TRBD2
V gene: TRBV20-1
J gene: TRBJ2-2
CDR3 protein: SARTSAGELF

D gene: -
V gene: TRBV27
J gene: -
CDR3 protein: ASSHDTTGEQY

D gene: -
V gene: TRBV4-3
J gene: TRBJ2-3
CDR3 protein: ASSQDGSLTAQY

D gene: TRBD2
V gene: TRBV20-1
J gene: TRBJ2-5
CDR3 protein: SARRGGAGTQETQY

D gene: -
V gene: TRBV27
J gene: TRBJ2-1
CDR3 protein: ASSVGGPPYNEQF

D gene: -
V gene: TRBV7-2
J gene: TRBJ2-7
CDR3 protein: ASTGRRSSYEQY

D gene: TRBD2
V gene: TRBV20-1
J gene: TRBJ2-2
CDR3 protein: STREAGDTGELF

D gene: TRBD2
V gene: TRBV5-1
J gene: TRBJ2-5
CDR3 protein: ASSPSPSGRWETQY

D gene: -
V gene: TRBV20-1
J gene: TRBJ1-2
CDR3 protein: SARVISGGAGEGYT